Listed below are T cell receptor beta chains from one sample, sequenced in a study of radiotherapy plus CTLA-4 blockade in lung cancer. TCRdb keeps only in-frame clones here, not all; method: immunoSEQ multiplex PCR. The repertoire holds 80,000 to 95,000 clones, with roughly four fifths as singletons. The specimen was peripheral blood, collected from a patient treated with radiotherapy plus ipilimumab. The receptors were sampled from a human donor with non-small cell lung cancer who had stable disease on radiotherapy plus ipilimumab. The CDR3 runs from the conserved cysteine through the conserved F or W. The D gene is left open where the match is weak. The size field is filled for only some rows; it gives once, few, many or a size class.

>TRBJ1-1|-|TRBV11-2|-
CASSLDRGLNTEAFF
TGTGCCAGCAGCTTAGACAGGGGATTGAACACTGAAGCTTTCTTT
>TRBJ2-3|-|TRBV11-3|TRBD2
CASGTSGRTDTQYF
TGTGCCAGCGGGACTAGCGGGAGAACAGATACGCAGTATTTT
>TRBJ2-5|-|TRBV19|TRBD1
CASSIRTGGETQYF
TGTGCCAGTAGTATACGGACAGGGGGAGAGACCCAGTACTTC
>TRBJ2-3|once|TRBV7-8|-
CASSLAPTETDTQYF
TGTGCCAGCAGCTTAGCGCCTACAGAGACAGATACGCAGTATTTT
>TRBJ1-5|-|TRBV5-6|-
CASSLGLSNQPQHF
TGTGCCAGCAGCTTGGGGCTAAGCAATCAGCCCCAGCATTTT
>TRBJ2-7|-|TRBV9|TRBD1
CASSQRTGSYEQYF
TGTGCCAGCAGCCAGAGGACAGGGTCATACGAGCAGTACTTC
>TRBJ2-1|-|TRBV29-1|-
CSVEDRGRSYNEQFF
TGCAGCGTTGAGGATCGGGGGAGGTCCTACAATGAGCAGTTCTTC
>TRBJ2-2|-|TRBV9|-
CASSVGAGYNMLFF
TGTGCCAGCAGCGTTGGGGCCGGATACAACATGTTGTTTTTT
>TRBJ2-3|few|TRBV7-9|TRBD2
CASGASGPHTDTQYF
TGTGCCAGCGGGGCTAGCGGGCCTCACACAGATACGCAGTATTTT
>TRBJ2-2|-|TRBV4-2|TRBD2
CASSLGGVAGGRNTGELFF
TGTGCCAGCAGCCTCGGAGGGGTAGCGGGGGGCCGTAACACCGGGGAGCTGTTTTTT
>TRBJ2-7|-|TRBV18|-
CASSQRQDTSYEQYF
TGTGCCAGCTCACAAAGACAGGATACTTCCTACGAGCAGTACTTC
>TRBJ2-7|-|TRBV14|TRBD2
CASSQDLVAGGNEQYF
TGTGCCAGCAGCCAAGATTTGGTAGCGGGGGGAAACGAGCAGTACTTC
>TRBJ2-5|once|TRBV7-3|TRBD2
CASSPNLAGVGETQYF
TGTGCCAGCAGCCCAAATCTAGCGGGAGTAGGAGAGACCCAGTACTTC
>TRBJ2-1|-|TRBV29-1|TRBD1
CSVVGQGYNEQFF
TGCAGCGTTGTAGGACAGGGGTACAATGAGCAGTTCTTC
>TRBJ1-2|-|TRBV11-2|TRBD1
CASSLVAGGGYGYTF
TGTGCCAGCAGCTTAGTGGCAGGGGGCGGCTATGGCTACACCTTC
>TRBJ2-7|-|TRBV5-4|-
CASGKWSPGLYTYEQYF
TGTGCCAGCGGTAAGTGGTCGCCGGGACTGTACACCTACGAGCAGTACTTC
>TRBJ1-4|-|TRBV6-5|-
CASSSGGHGTNEKLFF
TGTGCCAGCAGTTCGGGGGGACATGGAACTAATGAAAAACTGTTTTTT
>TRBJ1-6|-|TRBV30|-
CAWSVIGDSLRSPLHF
TGTGCCTGGAGTGTAATCGGAGACAGCCTACGTTCACCCCTCCACTTT
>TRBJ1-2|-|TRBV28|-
CASSLDPPGVYGYTF
TGTGCCAGCAGTTTAGATCCGCCTGGGGTCTATGGCTACACCTTC
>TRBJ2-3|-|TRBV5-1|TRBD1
CASSLGQGAPDTQYF
TGCGCCAGCAGCTTGGGACAGGGGGCCCCAGATACGCAGTATTTT
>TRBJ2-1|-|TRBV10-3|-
CAIMEPAGISYNEQFF
TGTGCCATCATGGAACCCGCGGGGATTTCCTACAATGAGCAGTTCTTC
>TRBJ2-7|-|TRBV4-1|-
CASSSPVEGREQYF
TGCGCCAGCAGCTCCCCGGTTGAAGGGCGGGAGCAGTACTTC
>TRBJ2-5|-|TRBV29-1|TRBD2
CSSRGVSGGPQETQYF
TGCAGCTCCCGAGGGGTTAGCGGGGGCCCTCAAGAGACCCAGTACTTC
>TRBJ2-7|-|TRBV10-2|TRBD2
CASSLTSGGSYEQYF
TGCGCCAGCTCTTTGACTAGCGGGGGTTCCTACGAGCAGTACTTC
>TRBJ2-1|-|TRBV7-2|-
CASSLNYEQFF
TGTGCCAGCAGCTTGAACTATGAGCAGTTCTTC
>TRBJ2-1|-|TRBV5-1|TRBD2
CASSLVISGSGNEQFF
TGCGCCAGCAGCTTGGTTATCAGCGGGAGTGGCAATGAGCAGTTCTTC
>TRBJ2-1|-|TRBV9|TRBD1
CARGQGTYNEQFF
TGTGCCAGGGGACAGGGAACCTACAATGAGCAGTTCTTC
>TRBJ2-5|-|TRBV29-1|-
CSVEDWIEETQYF
TGCAGCGTTGAAGACTGGATAGAAGAGACCCAGTACTTC
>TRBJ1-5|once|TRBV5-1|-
CASSSSQGGQPQHF
TGCGCCAGCAGCAGCTCCCAGGGAGGTCAGCCCCAGCATTTT
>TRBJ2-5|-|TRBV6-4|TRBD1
CASSRDTGGAETQYF
TGTGCCAGCAGCCGCGATACAGGGGGAGCGGAGACCCAGTACTTC
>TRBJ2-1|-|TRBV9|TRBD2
CASSHSGGGWDEQFF
TGTGCCAGCAGCCATAGCGGGGGAGGGTGGGATGAGCAGTTCTTC
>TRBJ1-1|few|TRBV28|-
CASSRSGGHTEAFF
TGTGCCAGCAGTCGGAGCGGGGGCCACACTGAAGCTTTCTTT
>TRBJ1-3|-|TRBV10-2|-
CASKLSSGNTIYF
TGCGCCAGCAAATTGTCCTCTGGAAACACCATATATTTT
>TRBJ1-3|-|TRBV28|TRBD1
CASSRDRAGNTIYF
TGTGCCAGCAGTCGAGACAGGGCTGGAAACACCATATATTTT
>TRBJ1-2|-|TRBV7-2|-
CASSLVGSSTRYGYTF
TGTGCCAGCAGCTTAGTTGGTTCTTCGACGCGCTATGGCTACACCTTC
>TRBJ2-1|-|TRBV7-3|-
CASSLEGGYNEQFF
TGTGCCAGCAGCTTAGAGGGGGGGTACAATGAGCAGTTCTTC
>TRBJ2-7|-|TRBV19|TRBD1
CASSIPSRGSGEQYF
TGTGCCAGTAGTATCCCAAGCAGGGGGTCGGGCGAGCAGTACTTC
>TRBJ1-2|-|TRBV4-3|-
CASSQEGQGKDLGGYTF
TGCGCCAGCAGCCAAGAGGGGCAGGGGAAGGATTTAGGTGGCTACACCTTC
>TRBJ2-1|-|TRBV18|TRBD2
CASSPRPGTSFSIDEQFF
TGTGCCAGCTCACCCCGTCCCGGGACTAGTTTTTCCATCGATGAGCAGTTCTTC
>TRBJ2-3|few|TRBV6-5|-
CASSSRDGSTDTQYF
TGTGCCAGCAGTTCCCGGGACGGCAGCACAGATACGCAGTATTTT
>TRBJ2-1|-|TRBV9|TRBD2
CASSVAGTSGINEQFF
TGTGCCAGCAGCGTAGCAGGGACTAGCGGCATCAATGAGCAGTTCTTC
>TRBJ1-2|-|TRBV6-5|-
CASRSRGRGIGYTF
TGTGCCAGCAGATCCCGGGGCAGAGGGATCGGCTACACCTTC
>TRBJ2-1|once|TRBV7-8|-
CASSPRTRDEQFF
TGTGCCAGCAGCCCCCGAACTAGGGACGAGCAGTTCTTC
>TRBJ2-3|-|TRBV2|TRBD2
CASRATSGVLTDTQYF
TGTGCCAGCAGAGCGACTAGCGGGGTACTTACAGATACGCAGTATTTT
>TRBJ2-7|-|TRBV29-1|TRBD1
CSVVTGGAWGEQYF
TGCAGCGTTGTAACAGGGGGCGCATGGGGGGAGCAGTACTTC
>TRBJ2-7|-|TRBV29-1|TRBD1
CSVETGQGSEQYF
TGCAGCGTTGAAACGGGACAGGGTTCCGAGCAGTACTTC
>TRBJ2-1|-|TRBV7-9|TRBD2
CASSPRTSGFDEQFF
TGTGCCAGCAGCCCAAGAACTAGCGGGTTCGATGAGCAGTTCTTC
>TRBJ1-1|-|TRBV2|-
CASTLGQNTEAFF
TGTGCCAGCACCCTAGGACAGAACACTGAAGCTTTCTTT
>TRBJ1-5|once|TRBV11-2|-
CASSLGGSGNQPQHF
TGTGCCAGCAGCTTAGGGGGTAGCGGCAATCAGCCCCAGCATTTT
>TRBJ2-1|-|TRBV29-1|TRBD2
CSVEGLAGGTYNEQFF
TGCAGCGTTGAAGGGTTAGCGGGGGGGACCTACAATGAGCAGTTCTTC
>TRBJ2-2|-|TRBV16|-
CASSQSSGGELFF
TGTGCCAGCAGCCAATCGAGTGGCGGGGAGCTGTTTTTT
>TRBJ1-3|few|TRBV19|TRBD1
CASDRGDSGNTIYF
TGTGCCAGCGACAGGGGAGACTCTGGAAACACCATATATTTT
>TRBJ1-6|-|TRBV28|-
CASTLDWSPLHF
TGTGCCAGCACCTTAGATTGGTCACCCCTCCACTTT
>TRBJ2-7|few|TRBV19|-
CASTPGGPLYEQYF
TGTGCCAGTACCCCAGGCGGCCCTCTCTACGAGCAGTACTTC
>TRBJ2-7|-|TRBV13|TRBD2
CASSHPGLAGGWEQYF
TGTGCCAGCAGCCACCCCGGACTAGCGGGAGGGTGGGAGCAGTACTTC